This T cell receptor (beta chain) is drawn from a study of T-cell memory formation after mild COVID-19. Turning to the study itself: Largely, the TCR clusters proved donor specific. Study-wide results and caveats: Pre-infection memory showed some responding clones, and this suggested that cross-reactive memory joined. Contracting clones from day 15 to 85 had balanced CD4/CD8; later expanders favoured CD4+.

To note about this clonotype: Antigen specificity is unknown.

Germline values: CDR1 MNHNY, CDR2 SVGAGI (reference sequence). The CDR3 is 17 amino acids. V was trimmed by 6 bases and J by 2 bases, leaving 20 bases between them. TCRdb fed the 5' RACE reads into MiXCR, producing one record per CDR3 protein. The sample includes more than 450,000 distinct CDR3 sequences, more than 15% of them seen just once. This TCR came from an adult woman who had mild COVID-19 (a few samples of this study predate the infection). Cell type and time point are not known. The chain is built from TRBV6-6 and TRBJ2-1; TRBD1 is a possible D gene (6 bases). Sequencing was done on a sample of PBMCs or a T cell subset sorted from them (not recorded which). The CDR3 DNA reads TGTGCCAGCAGCACCAGGGGCAGCTTGGGGGCCTACAATGAGCAGTTCTTC. It codes for CASSTRGSLGAYNEQFF.